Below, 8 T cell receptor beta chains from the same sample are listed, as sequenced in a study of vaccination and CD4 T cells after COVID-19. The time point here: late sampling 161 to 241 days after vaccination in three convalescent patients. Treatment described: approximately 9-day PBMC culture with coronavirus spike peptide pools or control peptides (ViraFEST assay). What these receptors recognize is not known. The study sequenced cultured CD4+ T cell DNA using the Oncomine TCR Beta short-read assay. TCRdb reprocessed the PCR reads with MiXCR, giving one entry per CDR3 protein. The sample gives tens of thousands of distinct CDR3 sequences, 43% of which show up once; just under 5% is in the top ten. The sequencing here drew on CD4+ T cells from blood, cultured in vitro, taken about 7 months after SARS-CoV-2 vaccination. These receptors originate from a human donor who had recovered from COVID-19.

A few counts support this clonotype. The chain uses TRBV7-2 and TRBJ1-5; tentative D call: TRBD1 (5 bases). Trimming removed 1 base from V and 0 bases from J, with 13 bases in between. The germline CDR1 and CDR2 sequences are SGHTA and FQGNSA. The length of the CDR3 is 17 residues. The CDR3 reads CASSLGAGILSNQPQHF. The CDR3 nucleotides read TGTGCCAGCAGCTTAGGCGCAGGGATCCTTAGCAATCAGCCCCAGCATTTT. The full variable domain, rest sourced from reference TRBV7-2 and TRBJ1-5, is GAGVSQSPSNKVTEKGKDVELRCDPISGHTALYWYRQSLGQGLEFLIYFQGNSAPDKSGLPSDRFSAERTGGSVSTLTIQRTQQEDSAVYLCASSLGAGILSNQPQHFGDGTRLSIL.

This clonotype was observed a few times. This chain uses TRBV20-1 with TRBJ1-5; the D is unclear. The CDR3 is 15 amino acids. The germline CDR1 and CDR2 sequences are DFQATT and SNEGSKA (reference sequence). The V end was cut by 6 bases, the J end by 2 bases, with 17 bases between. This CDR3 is CSAPDPKRGNQPQHF. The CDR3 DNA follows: TGCAGTGCCCCAGACCCTAAACGGGGCAATCAGCCCCAGCATTTT.

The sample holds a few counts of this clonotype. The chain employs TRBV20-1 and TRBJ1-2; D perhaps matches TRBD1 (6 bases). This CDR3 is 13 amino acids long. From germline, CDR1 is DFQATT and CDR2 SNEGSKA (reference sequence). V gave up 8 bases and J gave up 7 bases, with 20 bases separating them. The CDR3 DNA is TGCAGTCTCCCCCCAGGGGCGTTCTCTGGCTACACCTTC. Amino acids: CSLPPGAFSGYTF.

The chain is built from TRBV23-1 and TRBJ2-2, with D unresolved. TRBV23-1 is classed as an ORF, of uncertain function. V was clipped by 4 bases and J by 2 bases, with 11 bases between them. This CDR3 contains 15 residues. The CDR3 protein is CASSRPDVNTGELFF. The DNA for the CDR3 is TGCGCCAGCAGTCGACCGGACGTTAACACCGGGGAGCTGTTTTTT.

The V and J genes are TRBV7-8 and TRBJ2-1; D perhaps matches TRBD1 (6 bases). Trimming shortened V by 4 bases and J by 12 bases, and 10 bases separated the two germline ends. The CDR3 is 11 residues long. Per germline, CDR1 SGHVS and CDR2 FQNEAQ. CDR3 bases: TGTGCCAGCAGCTCGGACAGTAGGCAGTTCTTC. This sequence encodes CASSSDSRQFF.

The CDR3, as DNA: TGTGCCAGCAGTTACCGCACTGGGCTAGCGGGAGGAGGGTCTACGGAGCAGTACTTC. This gives the protein CASSYRTGLAGGGSTEQYF. V is TRBV6-2 or TRBV6-3 and J is TRBJ2-7; 11 positions agree with TRBD2. The CDR3 covers 19 residues. The germline CDR1 and CDR2 sequences are MNHEY and SVGEGT. J gave up 7 bases and V 2 bases, and 19 bases lay outside the gene matches.

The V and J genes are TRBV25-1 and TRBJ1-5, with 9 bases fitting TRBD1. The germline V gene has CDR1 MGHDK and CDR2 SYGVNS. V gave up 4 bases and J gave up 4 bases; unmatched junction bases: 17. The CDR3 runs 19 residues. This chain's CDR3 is CASSVIRDRVFSWNQPQHF. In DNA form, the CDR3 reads TGTGCCAGCAGTGTAATCCGGGACAGGGTATTTTCATGGAATCAGCCCCAGCATTTT.

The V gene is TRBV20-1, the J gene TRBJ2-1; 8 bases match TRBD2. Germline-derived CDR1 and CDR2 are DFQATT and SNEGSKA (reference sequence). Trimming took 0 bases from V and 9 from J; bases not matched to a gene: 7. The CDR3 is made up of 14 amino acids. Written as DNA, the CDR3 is TGCAGTGCTAGAGATCCGGGAGGGCCGGCTGAGCAGTTCTTC. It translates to CSARDPGGPAEQFF.